This note documents a single T cell receptor beta chain sequence. No antigen is known for it. Other nucleotide sequences in the sample specify the same CDR3. This sample is drawn from a study of T cell responses to AZD1222 COVID-19 vaccine. Trimming pared 4 bases from V and 1 base from J, leaving 12 bases between. CDR3 length equals 14 residues. General observations from the study: Donors in the cohort were predominantly white British and more often female, and clonal diversity was possibly underestimated. The study found vaccine-associated CD4 TCRs spanning spike, dominant at 160-218 and 743-854. No repertoire was sampled before or during the peak T cell response, only after it.

Sequencing was performed with immunoSEQ multiplex PCR; in TCRdb, only in-frame clones are kept and a portion is missing. This table holds about 130,000 clones, around 91% found once. This clonotype originated in an adult in good health. The genes are TRBV5-3 and TRBJ2-7, with D possibly being TRBD2 (5 bases). TRBV5-3 is noted as an ORF with a role that remains uncertain. Sample: peripheral blood, taken on day 0 of MenACWY control vaccination. The CDR3 bases are TGTGCCAGAAGCCTCCGAGACTATTCCTACGAGCAGTACTTC. It translates to CARSLRDYSYEQYF.